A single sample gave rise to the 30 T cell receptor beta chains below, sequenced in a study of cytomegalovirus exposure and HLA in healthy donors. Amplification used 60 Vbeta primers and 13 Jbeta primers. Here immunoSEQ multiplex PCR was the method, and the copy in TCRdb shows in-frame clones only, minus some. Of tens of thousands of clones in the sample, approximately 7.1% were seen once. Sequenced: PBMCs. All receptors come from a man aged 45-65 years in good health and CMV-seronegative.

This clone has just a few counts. The CDR3 nucleotides read TGTGCCAGCAGTTTTTGGGGACAGGGTGCCGGGGAGCTGTTTTTT. Translated: CASSFWGQGAGELFF. This chain links TRBV28 with TRBJ2-2; 9 bases match TRBD1. CDR1 and CDR2 (germline): MDHEN, SYDVKM. The CDR3 consists of 15 residues. J lost 6 bases, V lost 3 bases, and 5 bases had no gene match.

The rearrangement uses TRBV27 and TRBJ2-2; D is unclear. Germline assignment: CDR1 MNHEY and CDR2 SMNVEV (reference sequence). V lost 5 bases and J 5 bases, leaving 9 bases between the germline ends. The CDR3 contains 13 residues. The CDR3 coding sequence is TGTGCCAGCAGTCCCTTTCCGACCGGGGAGCTGTTTTTT. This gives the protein CASSPFPTGELFF.

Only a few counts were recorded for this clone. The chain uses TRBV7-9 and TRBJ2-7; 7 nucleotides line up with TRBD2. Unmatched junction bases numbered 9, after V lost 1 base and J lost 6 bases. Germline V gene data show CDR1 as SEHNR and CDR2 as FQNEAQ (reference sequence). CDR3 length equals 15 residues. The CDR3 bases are TGTGCCAGCAGCTTAGGAGGCGGGAGTGTCGGCGAGCAGTACTTC. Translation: CASSLGGGSVGEQYF.

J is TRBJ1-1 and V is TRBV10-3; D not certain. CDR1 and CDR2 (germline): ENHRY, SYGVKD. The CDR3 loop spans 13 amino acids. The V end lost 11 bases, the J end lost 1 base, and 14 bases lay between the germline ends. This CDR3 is CASTLEENTEAFF. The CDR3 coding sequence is TGTGCCTCAACACTGGAGGAGAACACTGAAGCTTTCTTT.

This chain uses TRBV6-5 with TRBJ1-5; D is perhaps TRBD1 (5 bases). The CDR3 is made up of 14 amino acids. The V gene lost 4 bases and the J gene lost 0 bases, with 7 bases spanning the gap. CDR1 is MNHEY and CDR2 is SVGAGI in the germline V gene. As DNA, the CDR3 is TGTGCCAGCAGTTCGACAGATAGCAATCAGCCCCAGCATTTT. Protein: CASSSTDSNQPQHF.

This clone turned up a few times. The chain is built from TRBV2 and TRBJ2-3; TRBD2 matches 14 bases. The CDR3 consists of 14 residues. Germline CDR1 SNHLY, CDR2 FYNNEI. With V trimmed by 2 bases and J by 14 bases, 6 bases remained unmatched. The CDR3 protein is CASSERTSGGPPYF. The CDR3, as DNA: TGTGCCAGCAGTGAACGGACTAGCGGGGGGCCCCCGTATTTT.

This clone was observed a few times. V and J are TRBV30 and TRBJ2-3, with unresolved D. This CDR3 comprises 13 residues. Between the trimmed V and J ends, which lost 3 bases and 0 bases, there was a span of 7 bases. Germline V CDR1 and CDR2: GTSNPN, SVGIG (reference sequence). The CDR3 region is CAWREPSTDTQYF. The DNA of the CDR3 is TGTGCCTGGAGGGAGCCTAGCACAGATACGCAGTATTTT.

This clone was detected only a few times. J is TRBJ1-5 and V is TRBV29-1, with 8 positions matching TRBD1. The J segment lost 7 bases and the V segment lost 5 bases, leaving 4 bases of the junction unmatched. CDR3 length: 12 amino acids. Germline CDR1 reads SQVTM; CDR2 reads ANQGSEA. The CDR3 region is CSVSGGGQPQHF. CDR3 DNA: TGCAGCGTTTCAGGGGGCGGGCAGCCCCAGCATTTT.

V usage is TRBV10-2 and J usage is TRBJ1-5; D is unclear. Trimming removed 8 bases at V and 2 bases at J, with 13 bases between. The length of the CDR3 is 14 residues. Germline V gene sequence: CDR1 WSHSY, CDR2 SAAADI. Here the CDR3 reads CASSKGSRNQPQHF. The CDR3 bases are TGCGCCAGCTCAAAAGGGAGTCGCAATCAGCCCCAGCATTTT.

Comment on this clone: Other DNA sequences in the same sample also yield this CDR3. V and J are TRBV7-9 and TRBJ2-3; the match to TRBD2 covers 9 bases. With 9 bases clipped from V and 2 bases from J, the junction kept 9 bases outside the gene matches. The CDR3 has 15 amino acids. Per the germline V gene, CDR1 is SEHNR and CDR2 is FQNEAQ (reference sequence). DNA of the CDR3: TGTGCCAGTACCAAACTAGCGGGCCTCACAGATACGCAGTATTTT. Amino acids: CASTKLAGLTDTQYF.

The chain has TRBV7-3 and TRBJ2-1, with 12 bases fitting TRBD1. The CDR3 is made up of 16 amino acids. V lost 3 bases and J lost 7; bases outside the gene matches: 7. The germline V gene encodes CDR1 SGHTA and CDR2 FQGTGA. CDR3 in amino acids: CASSFGDRGRRNEQFF. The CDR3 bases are TGTGCCAGCAGCTTTGGGGACAGGGGGCGACGGAATGAGCAGTTCTTC.

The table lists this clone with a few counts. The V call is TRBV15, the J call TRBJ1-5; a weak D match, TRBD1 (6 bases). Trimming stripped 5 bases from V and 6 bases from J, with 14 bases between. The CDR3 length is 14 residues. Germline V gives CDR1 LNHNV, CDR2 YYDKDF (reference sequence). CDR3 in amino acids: CATSGHRAGQPQHF. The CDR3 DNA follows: TGTGCCACCAGCGGCCACAGGGCTGGTCAGCCCCAGCATTTT.

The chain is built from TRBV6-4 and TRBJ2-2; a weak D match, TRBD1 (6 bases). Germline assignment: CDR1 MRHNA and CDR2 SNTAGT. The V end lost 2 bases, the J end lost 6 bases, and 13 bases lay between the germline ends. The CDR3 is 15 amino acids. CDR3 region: CASSDDTGSSGELFF. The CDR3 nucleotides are TGTGCCAGCAGTGACGATACAGGGTCATCCGGGGAGCTGTTTTTT.

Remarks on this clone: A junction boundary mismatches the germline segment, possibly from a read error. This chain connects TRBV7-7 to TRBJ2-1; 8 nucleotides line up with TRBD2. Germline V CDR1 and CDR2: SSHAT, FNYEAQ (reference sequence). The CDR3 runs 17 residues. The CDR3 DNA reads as TGTGCTAGCAGCCCCCGGGGGAGCGGGGGAGCCAACAATGAGCAGTTCTTC. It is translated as CASSPRGSGGANNEQFF.

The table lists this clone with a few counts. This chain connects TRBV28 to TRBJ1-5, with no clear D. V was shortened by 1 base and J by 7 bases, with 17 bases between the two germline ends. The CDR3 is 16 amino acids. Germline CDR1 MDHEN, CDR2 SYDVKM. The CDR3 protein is CASSLFQMLLGQPQHF. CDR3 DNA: TGTGCCAGCAGTTTATTCCAGATGTTGCTTGGCCAGCCCCAGCATTTT.

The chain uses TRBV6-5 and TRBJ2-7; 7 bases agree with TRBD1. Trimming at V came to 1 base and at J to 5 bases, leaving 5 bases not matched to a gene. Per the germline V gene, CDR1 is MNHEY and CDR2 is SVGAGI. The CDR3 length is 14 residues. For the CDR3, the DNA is TGTGCCAGCAGTTACTGGGGACAGCTAGACGAGCAGTACTTC. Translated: CASSYWGQLDEQYF.

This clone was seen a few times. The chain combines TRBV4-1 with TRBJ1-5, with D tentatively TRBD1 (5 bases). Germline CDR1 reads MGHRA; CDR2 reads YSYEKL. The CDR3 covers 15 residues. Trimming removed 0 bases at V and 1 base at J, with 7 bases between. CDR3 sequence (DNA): TGCGCCAGCAGCCAAGATGGGGCGAGCAATCAGCCCCAGCATTTT. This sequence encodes CASSQDGASNQPQHF.

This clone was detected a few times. The CDR3 loop reads CASSTGGVEQYF. Written as DNA, the CDR3 is TGTGCCAGCAGCACAGGAGGGGTCGAGCAGTACTTC. V and J are TRBV11-2 and TRBJ2-7; possible D gene TRBD2, 6 bases. Germline V gene sequence: CDR1 SGHAT, CDR2 FQNNGV. The ends were cut back, 5 bases at V and 6 bases at J, with 11 bases in the middle. CDR3 length equals 12 residues.

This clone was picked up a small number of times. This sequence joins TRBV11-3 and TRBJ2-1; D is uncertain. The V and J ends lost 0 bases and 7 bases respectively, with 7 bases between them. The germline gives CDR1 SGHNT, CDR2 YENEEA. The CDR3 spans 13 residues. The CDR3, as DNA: TGTGCCAGCAGCTTAGATCGGTGGAATGAGCAGTTCTTC. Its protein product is CASSLDRWNEQFF.

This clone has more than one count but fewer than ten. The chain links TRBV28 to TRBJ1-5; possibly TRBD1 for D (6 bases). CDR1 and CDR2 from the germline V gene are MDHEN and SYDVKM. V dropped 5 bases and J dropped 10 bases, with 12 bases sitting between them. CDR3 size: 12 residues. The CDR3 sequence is CASSGRGGPQHF. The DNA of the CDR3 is TGTGCCAGCAGTGGCAGGGGTGGACCCCAGCATTTT.

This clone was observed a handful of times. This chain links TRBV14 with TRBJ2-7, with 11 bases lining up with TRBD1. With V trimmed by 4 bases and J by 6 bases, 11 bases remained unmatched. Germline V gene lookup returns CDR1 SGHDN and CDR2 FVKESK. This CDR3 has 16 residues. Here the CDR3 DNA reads TGTGCCAGCAGCCCAGGCGCGGGGACAGGGGGGCGCGAGCAGTACTTC. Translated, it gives CASSPGAGTGGREQYF.

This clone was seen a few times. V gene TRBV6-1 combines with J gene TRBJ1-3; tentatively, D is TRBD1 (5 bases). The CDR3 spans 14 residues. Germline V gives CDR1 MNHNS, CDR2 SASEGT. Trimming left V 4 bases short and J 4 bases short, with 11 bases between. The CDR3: CASSGGKGGNTIYF. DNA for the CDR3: TGTGCCAGCAGTGGGGGAAAGGGGGGAAACACCATATATTTT.

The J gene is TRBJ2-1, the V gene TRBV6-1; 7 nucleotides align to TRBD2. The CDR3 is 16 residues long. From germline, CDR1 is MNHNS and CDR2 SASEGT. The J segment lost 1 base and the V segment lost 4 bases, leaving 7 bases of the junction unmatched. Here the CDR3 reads CASSVLMGGSYNEQFF. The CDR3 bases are TGTGCCAGCAGTGTGCTAATGGGGGGGTCCTACAATGAGCAGTTCTTC.

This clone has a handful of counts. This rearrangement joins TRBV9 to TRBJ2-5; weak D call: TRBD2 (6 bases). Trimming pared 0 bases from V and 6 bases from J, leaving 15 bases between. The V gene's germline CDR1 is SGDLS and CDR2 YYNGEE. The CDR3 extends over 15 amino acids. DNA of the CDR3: TGTGCCAGCAGCGTAGGTCAGGGAGGCAGCCAGACCCAGTACTTC. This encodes CASSVGQGGSQTQYF.

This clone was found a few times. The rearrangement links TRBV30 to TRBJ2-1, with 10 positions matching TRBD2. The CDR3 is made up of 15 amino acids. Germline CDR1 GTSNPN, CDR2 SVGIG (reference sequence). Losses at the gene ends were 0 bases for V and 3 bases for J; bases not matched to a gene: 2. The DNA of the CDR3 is TGTGCCTGGAGTGTGGGGACTAGCGACTACAATGAGCAGTTCTTC. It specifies CAWSVGTSDYNEQFF. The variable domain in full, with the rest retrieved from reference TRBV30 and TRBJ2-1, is SQTIHQWPATLVQPVGSPLSLECTVEGTSNPNLYWYRQAAGRGLQLLFYSVGIGQISSEVPQNLSASRPQDRQFILSSKKLLLSDSGFYLCAWSVGTSDYNEQFFGPGTRLTVL.

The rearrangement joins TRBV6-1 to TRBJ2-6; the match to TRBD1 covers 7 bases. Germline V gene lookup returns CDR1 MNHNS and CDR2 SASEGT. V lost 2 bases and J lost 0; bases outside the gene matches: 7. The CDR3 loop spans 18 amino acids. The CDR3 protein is CASSENWDSLSGANVLTF. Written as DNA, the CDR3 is TGTGCCAGCAGTGAAAATTGGGACAGCCTCTCTGGGGCCAACGTCCTGACTTTC.

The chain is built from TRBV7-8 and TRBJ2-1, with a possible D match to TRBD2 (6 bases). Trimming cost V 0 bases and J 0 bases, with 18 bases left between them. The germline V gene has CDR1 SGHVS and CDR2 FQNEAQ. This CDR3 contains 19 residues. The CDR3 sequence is CASSLAEQRRASSYNEQFF. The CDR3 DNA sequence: TGTGCCAGCAGCTTAGCTGAACAGCGGAGGGCCAGCTCCTACAATGAGCAGTTCTTC.

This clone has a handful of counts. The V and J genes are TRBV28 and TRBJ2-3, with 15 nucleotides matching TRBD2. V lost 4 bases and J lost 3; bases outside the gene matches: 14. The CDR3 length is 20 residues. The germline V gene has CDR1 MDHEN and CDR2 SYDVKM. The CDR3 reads CASSSAGLAGGPGVTDTQYF. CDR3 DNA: TGTGCCAGCAGTTCTGCTGGACTAGCGGGAGGGCCGGGAGTTACAGATACGCAGTATTTT.

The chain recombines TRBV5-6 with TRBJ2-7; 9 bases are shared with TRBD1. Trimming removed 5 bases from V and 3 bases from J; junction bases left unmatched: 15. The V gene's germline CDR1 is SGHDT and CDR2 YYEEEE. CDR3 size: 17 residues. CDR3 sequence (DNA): TGTGCCAGCAGGGAACAGGGGGCGAGTGCTATCTTCTACGAGCAGTACTTC. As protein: CASREQGASAIFYEQYF.

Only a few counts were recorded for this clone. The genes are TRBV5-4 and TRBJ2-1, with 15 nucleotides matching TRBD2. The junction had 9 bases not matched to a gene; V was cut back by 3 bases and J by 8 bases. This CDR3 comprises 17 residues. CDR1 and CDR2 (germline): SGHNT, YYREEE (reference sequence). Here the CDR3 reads CASSWGLAGGAGDEQFF. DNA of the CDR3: TGTGCCAGCAGCTGGGGACTAGCGGGGGGCGCGGGGGATGAGCAGTTCTTC.